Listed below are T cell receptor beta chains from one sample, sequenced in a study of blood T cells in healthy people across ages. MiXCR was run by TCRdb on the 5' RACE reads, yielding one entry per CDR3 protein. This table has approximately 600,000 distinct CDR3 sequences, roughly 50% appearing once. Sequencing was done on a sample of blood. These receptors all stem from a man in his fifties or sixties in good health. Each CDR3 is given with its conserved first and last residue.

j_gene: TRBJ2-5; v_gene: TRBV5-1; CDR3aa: CASSPPVWLGTQYF
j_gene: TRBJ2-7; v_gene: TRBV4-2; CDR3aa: CASSPHQGVIDEQYF
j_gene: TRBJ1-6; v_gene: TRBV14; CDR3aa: CASSQDITSYNSPLHF
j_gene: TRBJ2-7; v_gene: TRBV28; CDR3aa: CASSLGSAAYEQYF
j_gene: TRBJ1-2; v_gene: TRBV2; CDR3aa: CAGSAAGGHYGYTF
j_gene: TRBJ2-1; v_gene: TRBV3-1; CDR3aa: CASRQTSGGARSYNEQFF
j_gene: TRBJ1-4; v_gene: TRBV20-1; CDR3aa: CSARDQDRDDEKLFF
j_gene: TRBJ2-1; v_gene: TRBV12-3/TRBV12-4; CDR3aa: CASSPSGTGSYNEQFF
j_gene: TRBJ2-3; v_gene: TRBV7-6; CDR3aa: CASSPRSGVLARARTDTQYF
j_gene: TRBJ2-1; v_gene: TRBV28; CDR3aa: CASSPLGGGDNEQFF
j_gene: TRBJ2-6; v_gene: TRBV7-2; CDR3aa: CASSYFWANVLTF
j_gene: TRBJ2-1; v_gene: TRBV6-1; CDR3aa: CASQVGSYNEQFF
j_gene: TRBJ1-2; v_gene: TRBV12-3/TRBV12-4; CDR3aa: CASHLRGGYGYTF
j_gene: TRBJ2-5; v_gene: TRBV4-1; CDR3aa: CASSQQLSGTQETQYF
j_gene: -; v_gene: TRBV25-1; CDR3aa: CASSEGMRGRETQYF
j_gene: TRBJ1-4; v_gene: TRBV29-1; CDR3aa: CSVELGRGTEKLFF
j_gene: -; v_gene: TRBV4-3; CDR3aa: CASSQITGGEQYF
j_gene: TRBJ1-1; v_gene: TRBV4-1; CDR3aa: CASSQDPGQVVNTEAFF
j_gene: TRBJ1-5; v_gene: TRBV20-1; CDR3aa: CSATGTGMSQPQHF
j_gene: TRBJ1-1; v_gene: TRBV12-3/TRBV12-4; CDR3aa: CASSSPGVGMNTEAFF
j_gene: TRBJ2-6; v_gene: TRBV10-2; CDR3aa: CASSEAKAGGFTGANVLTF
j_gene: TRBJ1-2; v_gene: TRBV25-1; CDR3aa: CASTNLGEDYGYTF
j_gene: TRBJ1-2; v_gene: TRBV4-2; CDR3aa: CASSQERENYGYTF
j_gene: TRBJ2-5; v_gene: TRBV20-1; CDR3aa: CSASSQRGDQETQYF
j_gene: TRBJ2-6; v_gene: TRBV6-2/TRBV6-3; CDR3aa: CASGEIKQGANVLTF
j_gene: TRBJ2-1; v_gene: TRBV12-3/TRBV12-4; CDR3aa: CASSFNTLGNEQFF
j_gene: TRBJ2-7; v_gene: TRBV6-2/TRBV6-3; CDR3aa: CASSPPGVEQYF
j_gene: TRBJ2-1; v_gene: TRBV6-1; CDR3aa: CASSRLGWDDSYNEQFF
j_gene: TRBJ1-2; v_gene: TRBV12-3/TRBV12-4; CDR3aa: CASSRRLGSYTF
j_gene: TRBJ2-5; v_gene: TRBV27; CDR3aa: CASSLGKTQYF
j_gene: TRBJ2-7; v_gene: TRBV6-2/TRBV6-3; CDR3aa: CASRLPGGSYEQYF
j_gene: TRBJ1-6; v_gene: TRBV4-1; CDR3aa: CASSPRQVRVSPLHF
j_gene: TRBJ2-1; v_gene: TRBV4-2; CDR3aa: CASSHQTGRDNEQFF
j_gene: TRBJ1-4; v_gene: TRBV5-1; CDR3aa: CASSLAGQGSEKLFF
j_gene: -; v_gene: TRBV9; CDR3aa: CASSVGTFETQYF
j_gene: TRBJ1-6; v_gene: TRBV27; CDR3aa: CASSLSRGMNSPLHF
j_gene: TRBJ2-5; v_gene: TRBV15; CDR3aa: CATSMGLAGSVGETQYF
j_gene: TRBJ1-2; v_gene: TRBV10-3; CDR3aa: CAISGQGNYGYTF
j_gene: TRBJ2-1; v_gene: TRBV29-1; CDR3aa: CSAQKMGQGIKFF
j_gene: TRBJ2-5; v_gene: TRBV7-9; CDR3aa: CASGTGAAETQYF
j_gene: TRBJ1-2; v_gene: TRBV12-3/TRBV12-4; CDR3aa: CASRRTGDGYTF
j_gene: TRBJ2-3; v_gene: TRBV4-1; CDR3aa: CASSQSTGVPTDTQYF
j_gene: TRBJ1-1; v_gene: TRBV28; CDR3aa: CASTPSPFTEAFF
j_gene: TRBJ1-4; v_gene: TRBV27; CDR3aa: CASSLSPLDRYEKLFF
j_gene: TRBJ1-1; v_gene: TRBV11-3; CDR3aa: CASSSGTPNTEAFF
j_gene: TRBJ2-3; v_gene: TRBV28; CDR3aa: CASKASGGGTDTQYF
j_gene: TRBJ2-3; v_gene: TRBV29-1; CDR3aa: CSVEDLNTQYF
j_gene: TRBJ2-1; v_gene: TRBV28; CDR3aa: CASSLGQGEGEQFF
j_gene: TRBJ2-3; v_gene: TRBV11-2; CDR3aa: CASSPGGAVTDTQYF
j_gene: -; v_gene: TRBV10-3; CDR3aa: CAIRPGLAGNEQYF
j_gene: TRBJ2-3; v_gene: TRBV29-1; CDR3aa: CSVGLEVRDTQYF
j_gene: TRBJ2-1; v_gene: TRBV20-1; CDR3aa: CSARHGTSGGGEQFF
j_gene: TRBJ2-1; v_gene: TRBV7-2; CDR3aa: CASSLSGGRRGNEQFF
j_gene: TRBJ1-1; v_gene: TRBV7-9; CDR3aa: CASSSRAGITEAFF
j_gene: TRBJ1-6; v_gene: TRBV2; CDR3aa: CASSSGTAYSPLHF